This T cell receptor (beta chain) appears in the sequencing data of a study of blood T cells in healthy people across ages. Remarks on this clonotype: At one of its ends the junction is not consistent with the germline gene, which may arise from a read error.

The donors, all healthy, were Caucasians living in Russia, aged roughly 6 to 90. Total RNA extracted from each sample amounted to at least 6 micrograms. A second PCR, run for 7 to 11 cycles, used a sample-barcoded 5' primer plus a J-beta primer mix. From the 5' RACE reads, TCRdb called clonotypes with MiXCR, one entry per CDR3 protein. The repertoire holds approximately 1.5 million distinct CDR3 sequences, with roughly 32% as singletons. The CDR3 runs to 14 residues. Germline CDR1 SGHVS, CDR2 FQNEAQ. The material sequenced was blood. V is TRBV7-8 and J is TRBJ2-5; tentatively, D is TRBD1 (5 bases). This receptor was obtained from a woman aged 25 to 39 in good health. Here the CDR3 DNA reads TGTACCAGCAGCTTCGAGACAGAACAAGAGACCCAGTACTTC. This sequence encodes CTSSFETEQETQYF.